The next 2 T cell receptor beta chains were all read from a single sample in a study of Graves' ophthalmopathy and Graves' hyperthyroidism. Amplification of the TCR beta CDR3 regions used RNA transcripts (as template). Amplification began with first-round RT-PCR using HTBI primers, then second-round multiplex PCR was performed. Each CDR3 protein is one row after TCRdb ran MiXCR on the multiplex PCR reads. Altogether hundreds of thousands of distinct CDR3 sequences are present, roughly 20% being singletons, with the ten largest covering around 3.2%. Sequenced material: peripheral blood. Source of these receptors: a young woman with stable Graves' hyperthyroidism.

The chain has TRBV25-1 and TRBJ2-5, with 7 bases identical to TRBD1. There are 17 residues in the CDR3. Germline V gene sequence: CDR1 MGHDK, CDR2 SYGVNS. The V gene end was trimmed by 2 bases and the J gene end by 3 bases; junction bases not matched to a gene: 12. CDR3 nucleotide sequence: TGTGCCAGCAGTGAAGGCGTTGGACAGGAAGGAAAAGAGACCCAGTACTTC. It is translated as CASSEGVGQEGKETQYF. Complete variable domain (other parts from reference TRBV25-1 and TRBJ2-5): EADIYQTPRYLVIGTGKKITLECSQTMGHDKMYWYQQDPGMELHLIHYSYGVNSTEKGDLSSESTVSRIRTEHFPLTLESARPSHTSQYLCASSEGVGQEGKETQYFGPGTRLLVL.

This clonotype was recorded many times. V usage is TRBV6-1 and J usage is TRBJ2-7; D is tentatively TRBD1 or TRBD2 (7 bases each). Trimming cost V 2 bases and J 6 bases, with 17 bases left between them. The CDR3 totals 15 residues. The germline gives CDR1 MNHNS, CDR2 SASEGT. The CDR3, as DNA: TGTGCCAGCAGTGAAACGGGGGGTACAGGGGCCGAGCAGTACTTC. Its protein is CASSETGGTGAEQYF.